The T cell receptor beta chain described here comes from a study of shared clonotypes between healthy human individuals. About the research overall: Donors were a couple of women and a few men aged 18 to 49.

Data came from immunoSEQ multiplex PCR; TCRdb stores just in-frame clones and leaves some out. The data contain approximately 590,000 clones, 95% to 96% of them singletons. This CDR3 has 19 residues. Trimming removed 5 bases from V and 9 bases from J; junction bases left unmatched: 21. CDR1 is MDHEN and CDR2 is SYDVKM in the germline V gene. Naivety among CD8 cells was defined by CD45RO negativity and positive CCR7 selection, thereby excluding terminally differentiated effector memory CD45RA+ cells. This clonotype was obtained from a woman between 25 and 40 years old in good health. Sequenced: naive CD8+ T cells sorted from blood. V is TRBV28 and J is TRBJ2-7; 14 nucleotides line up with TRBD2. CDR3 sequence: CASSPTRTSGRPPTNRQYF. As DNA, the CDR3 is TGTGCCAGCAGTCCGACTCGGACTAGCGGGAGGCCACCTACTAACCGGCAGTACTTC.